By frequency in the sample, the clone carrying this T cell receptor beta chain is medium-sized. Germline V gives CDR1 MNHNY, CDR2 SVGAGI (reference sequence). Germline trimming cut 3 bases from V and 7 bases from J; bases unmatched to any gene: 11. The CDR3 covers 15 residues. This specimen belongs to a study of metastatic and nonmetastatic thyroid tumors. As for the study in general: Thyroid patients, malignant and benign, had repertoires compared across blood and tumor or nodule tissue.

All patients were untreated before thyroid surgery. TCRdb re-called clones from the PCR reads using MiXCR. The sample lists tens of thousands of clones, around 14% occurring once. The chain has TRBV6-6 and TRBJ1-2; 7 positions agree with TRBD1. The sequence was collected from a female donor with papillary thyroid cancer or a benign thyroid nodule (not recorded which). Some clones in this sample may be carry-over from other donors' samples. Sequencing used blood. CDR3 sequence reads: CASSYAQGSVGGYTF. In DNA form, the CDR3 reads TGTGCCAGCAGTTATGCACAGGGGAGCGTCGGTGGCTACACCTTC.